The 5 T cell receptor beta chains reported below all come from one sample, sequenced in a study of CD8 T cells in ankylosing spondylitis. MiXCR, run by TCRdb on the 5' RACE reads, gives a single entry per CDR3 protein. The sample lists roughly 230,000 distinct CDR3 sequences, approximately 8.4% occurring once. The sequencing input was blood, either unsorted or a sorted T cell fraction (not recorded which). These receptors were taken from a female donor with ankylosing spondylitis or in good health (not recorded which).

The rearrangement joins TRBV27 to TRBJ2-7; 7 bases map to TRBD2. Germline values: CDR1 MNHEY, CDR2 SMNVEV (reference sequence). This CDR3 contains 14 residues. After removal of 5 bases from V and 6 bases from J, the junction contained 10 bases not matched to a gene. In nucleotides, the CDR3 is TGTGCCAGCAGTCCCCTAGCGGCCCTAGGCGAGCAGTACTTC. It encodes CASSPLAALGEQYF.

The V and J genes are TRBV11-2 and TRBJ2-5, with D perhaps assigned TRBD1 or TRBD2 (5 bases each). The CDR3 contains 18 residues. CDR1 and CDR2 (germline): SGHAT, FQNNGV. The V end lost 4 bases, the J end lost 1 base, and 22 bases lay between the germline ends. CDR3 region: CASSSTWDVGGFQETQYF. CDR3 bases: TGTGCCAGCAGCTCGACATGGGACGTTGGCGGGTTCCAAGAGACCCAGTACTTC.

Ten or more counts support this clonotype. The chain carries TRBV5-6 and TRBJ1-4; 9 bases agree with TRBD1. The CDR3 length is 16 residues. V was clipped by 5 bases and J by 0 bases; unmatched bases: 5. The germline V gene encodes CDR1 SGHDT and CDR2 YYEEEE. CDR3 sequence: CASSTGQGATNEKLFF. The DNA for the CDR3 is TGTGCCAGCAGTACGGGACAGGGAGCAACTAATGAAAAACTGTTTTTT.

The chain employs TRBV29-1 and TRBJ2-7; D is unresolved. V shed 5 bases and J shed 1 base, with 3 bases lying between them. The CDR3 totals 10 residues. Germline CDR1 SQVTM, CDR2 ANQGSEA. CDR3 in amino acids: CSVLSYEQYF. The DNA of the CDR3 is TGCAGCGTTCTTTCCTACGAGCAGTACTTC.

This clonotype was recorded many times. The chain joins TRBV7-9 to TRBJ1-4; the match to TRBD1 covers 7 bases. CDR1 SEHNR and CDR2 FQNEAQ come from the germline V gene (reference sequence). CDR3 length: 14 residues. V lost 5 bases, J lost 8 bases, and 8 bases stayed unmatched. The CDR3 sequence is CASSDPRGNEKLFF. In DNA, the CDR3 is TGTGCCAGCAGCGATCCCAGGGGGAACGAAAAACTGTTTTTT.